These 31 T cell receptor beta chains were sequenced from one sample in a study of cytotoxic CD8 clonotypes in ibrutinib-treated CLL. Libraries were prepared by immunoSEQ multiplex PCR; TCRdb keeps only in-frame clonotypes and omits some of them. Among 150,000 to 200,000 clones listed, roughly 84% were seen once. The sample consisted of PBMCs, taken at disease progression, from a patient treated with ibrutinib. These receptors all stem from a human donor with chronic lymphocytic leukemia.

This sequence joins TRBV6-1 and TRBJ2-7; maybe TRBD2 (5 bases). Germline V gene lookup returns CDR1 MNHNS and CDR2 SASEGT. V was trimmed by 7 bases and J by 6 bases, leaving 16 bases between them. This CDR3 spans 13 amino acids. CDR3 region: CASNRGTRGEQYF. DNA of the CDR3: TGTGCCAGCAATCGGGGAACCCGTGGCGAGCAGTACTTC.

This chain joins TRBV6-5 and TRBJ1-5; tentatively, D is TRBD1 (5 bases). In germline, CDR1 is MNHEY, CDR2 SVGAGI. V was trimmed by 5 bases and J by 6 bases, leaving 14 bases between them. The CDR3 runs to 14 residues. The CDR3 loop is CASSQIRRGQPQHF. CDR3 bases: TGTGCCAGCAGTCAAATACGGAGGGGTCAGCCCCAGCATTTT.

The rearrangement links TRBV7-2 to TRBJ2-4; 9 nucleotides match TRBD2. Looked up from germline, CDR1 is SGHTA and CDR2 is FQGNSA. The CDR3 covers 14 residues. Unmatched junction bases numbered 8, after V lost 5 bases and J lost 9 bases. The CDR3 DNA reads TGTGCCAGCAGCCCTCGACTAGCGGAAGGCATTCAGTACTTC. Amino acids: CASSPRLAEGIQYF.

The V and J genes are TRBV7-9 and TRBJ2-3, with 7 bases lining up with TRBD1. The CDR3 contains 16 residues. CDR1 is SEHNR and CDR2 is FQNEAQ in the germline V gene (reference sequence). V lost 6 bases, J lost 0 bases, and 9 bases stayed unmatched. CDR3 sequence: CASSLTGAQSTDTQYF. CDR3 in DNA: TGTGCCAGCAGTTTAACAGGGGCCCAAAGCACAGATACGCAGTATTTT.

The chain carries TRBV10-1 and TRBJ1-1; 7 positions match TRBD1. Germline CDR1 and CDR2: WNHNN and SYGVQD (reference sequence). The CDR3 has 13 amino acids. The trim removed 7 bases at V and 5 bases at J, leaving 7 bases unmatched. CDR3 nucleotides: TGCGCCAGCAACGACAGGGAGGGGACTGAAGCTTTCTTT. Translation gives CASNDREGTEAFF.

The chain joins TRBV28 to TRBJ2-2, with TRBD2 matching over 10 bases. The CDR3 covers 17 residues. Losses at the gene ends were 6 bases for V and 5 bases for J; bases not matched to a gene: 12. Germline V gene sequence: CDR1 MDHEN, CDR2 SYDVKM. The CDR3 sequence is CASSFDLAGVGTGELFF. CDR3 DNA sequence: TGTGCCAGCAGCTTTGACCTAGCGGGAGTGGGGACCGGGGAGCTGTTTTTT.

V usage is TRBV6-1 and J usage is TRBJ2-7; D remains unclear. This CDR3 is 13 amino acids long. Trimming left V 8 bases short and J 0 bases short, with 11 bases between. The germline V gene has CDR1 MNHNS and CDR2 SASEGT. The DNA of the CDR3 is TGTGCCAGCGCGGTTGGATCCTCCTACGAGCAGTACTTC. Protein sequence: CASAVGSSYEQYF.

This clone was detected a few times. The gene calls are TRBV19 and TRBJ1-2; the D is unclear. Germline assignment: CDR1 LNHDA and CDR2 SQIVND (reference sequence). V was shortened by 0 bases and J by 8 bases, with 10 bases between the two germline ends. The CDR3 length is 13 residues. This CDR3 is CASSIELRRGYTF. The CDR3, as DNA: TGTGCCAGTAGTATAGAACTTCGCCGGGGCTACACCTTC.

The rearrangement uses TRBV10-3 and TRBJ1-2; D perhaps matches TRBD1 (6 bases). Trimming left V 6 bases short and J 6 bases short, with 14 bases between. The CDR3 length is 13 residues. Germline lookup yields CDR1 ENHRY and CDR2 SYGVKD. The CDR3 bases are TGTGCCATCAGCGGGGGGGGCCTAGATGGCTACACCTTC. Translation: CAISGGGLDGYTF.

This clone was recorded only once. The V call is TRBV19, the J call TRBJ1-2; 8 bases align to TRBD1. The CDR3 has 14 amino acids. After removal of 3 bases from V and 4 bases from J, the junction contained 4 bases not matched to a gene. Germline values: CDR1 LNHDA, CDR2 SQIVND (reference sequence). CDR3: CASSIQGASYGYTF. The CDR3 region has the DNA TGTGCCAGTAGTATCCAGGGGGCCAGCTATGGCTACACCTTC.

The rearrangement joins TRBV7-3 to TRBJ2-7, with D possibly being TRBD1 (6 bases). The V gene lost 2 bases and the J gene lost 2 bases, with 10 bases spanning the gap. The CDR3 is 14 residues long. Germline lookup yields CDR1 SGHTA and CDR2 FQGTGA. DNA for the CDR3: TGTGCCAGCAGCTTATTCTGGGGGCCCTACGAGCAGTACTTC. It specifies CASSLFWGPYEQYF.

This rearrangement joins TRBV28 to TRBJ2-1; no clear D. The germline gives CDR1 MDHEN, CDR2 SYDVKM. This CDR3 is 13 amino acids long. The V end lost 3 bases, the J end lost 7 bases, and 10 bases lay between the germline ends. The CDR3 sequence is CASSFQPENEQFF. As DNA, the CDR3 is TGTGCCAGCAGTTTTCAGCCGGAGAATGAGCAGTTCTTC. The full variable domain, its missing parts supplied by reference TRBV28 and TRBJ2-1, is DVKVTQSSRYLVKRTGEKVFLECVQDMDHENMFWYRQDPGLGLRLIYFSYDVKMKEKGDIPEGYSVSREKKERFSLILESASTNQTSMYLCASSFQPENEQFFGPGTRLTVL.

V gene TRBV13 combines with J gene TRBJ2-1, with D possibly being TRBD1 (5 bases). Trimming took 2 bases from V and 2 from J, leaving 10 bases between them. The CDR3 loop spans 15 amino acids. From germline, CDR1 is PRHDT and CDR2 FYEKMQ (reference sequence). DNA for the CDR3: TGTGCCAGCAGCTTACAGGGATCTACCTACAATGAGCAGTTCTTC. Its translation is CASSLQGSTYNEQFF.

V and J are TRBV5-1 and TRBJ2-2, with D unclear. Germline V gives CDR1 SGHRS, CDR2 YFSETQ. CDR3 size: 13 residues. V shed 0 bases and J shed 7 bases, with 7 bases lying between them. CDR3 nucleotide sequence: TGCGCCAGCAGCTTGGCCCTCGGCGGGGAGCTGTTTTTT. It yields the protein CASSLALGGELFF.

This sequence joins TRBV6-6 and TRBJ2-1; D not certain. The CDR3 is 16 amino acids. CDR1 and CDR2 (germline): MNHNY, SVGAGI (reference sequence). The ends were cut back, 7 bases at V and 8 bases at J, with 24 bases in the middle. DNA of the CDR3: TGTGCCAGCAACCCCACGTCCAGATCTAGATGGGATGAGCAGTTCTTC. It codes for CASNPTSRSRWDEQFF.

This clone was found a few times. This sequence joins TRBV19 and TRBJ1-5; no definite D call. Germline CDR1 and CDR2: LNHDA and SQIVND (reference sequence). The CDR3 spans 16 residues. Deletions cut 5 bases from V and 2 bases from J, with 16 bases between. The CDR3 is CASSLGYRPRNQPQHF. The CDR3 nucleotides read TGTGCCAGTAGTCTCGGGTATCGACCCCGCAATCAGCCCCAGCATTTT.

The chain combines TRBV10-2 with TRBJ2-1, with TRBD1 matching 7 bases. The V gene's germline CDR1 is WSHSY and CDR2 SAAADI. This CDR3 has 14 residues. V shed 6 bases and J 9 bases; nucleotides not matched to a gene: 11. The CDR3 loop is CASRDRMGVGEQFF. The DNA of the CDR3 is TGCGCCAGCAGGGACAGGATGGGGGTCGGTGAGCAGTTCTTC.

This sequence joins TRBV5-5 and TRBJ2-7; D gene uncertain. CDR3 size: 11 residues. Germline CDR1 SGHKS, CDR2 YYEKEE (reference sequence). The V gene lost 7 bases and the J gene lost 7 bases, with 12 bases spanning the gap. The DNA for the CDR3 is TGTGCCAGCGGCCCCGCTTTGGAGCAGTACTTC. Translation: CASGPALEQYF.

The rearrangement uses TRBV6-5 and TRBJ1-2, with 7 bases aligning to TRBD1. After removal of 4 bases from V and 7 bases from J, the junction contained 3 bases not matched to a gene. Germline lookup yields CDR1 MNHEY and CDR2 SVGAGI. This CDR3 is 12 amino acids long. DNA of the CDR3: TGTGCCAGCAGTTTAGGGGGCTTTGGCTACACCTTC. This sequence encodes CASSLGGFGYTF.

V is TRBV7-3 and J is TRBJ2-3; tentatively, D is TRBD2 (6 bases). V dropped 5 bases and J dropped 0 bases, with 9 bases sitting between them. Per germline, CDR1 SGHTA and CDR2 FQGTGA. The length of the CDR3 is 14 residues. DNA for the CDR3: TGTGCCAGCAGCAACGGACTAAGCACAGATACGCAGTATTTT. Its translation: CASSNGLSTDTQYF.

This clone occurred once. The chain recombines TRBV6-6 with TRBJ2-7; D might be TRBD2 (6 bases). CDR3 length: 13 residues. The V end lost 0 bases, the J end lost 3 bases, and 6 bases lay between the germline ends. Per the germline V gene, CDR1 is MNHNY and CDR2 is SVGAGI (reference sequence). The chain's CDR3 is CASSYSGLYEQYF. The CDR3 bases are TGTGCCAGCAGTTACTCGGGACTCTACGAGCAGTACTTC.

The CDR3 protein is CASSSGGTTHTGELFF. The CDR3 nucleotides are TGCGCCAGCAGCTCTGGTGGGACTACACACACCGGGGAGCTGTTTTTT. The rearrangement uses TRBV5-1 and TRBJ2-2; 7 bases map to TRBD2. Unmatched junction bases numbered 8, after V lost 3 bases and J lost 3 bases. Per germline, CDR1 SGHRS and CDR2 YFSETQ. There are 16 residues in the CDR3.

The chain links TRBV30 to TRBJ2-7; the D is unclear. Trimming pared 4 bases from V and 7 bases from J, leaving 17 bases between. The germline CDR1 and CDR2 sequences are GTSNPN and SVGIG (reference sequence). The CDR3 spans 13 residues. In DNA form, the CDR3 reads TGTGCCTGGACTTCCTCGACGGCCGGAGAGCAGTACTTC. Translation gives CAWTSSTAGEQYF.

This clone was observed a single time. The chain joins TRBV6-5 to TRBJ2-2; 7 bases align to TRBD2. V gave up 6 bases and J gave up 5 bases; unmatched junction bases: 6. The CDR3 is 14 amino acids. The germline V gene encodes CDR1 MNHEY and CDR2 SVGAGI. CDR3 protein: CASRSGTTTGELFF. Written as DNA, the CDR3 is TGTGCCAGCAGGTCCGGGACTACGACCGGGGAGCTGTTTTTT.

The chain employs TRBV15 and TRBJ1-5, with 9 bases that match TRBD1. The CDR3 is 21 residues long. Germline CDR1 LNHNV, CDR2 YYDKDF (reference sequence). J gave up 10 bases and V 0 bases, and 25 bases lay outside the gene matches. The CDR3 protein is CATSRDRTGTGSFVNPSPQHF. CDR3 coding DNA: TGTGCCACCAGCAGAGATAGGACCGGGACAGGGAGTTTCGTTAACCCGAGTCCCCAGCATTTT.

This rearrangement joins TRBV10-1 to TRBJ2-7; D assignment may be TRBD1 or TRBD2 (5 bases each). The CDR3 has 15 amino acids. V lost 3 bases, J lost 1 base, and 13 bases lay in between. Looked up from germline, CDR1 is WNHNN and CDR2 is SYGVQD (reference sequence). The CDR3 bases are TGCGCCAGCAGTGACCGGGACGGTGGGTCCTACGAGCAGTACTTC. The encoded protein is CASSDRDGGSYEQYF.

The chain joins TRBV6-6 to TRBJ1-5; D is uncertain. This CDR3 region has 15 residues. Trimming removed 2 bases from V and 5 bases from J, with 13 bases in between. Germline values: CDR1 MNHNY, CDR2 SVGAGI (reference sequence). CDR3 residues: CASSYVSAADQPQHF. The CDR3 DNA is TGTGCCAGCAGTTACGTTTCGGCGGCCGATCAGCCCCAGCATTTT.

The CDR3 bases are TGTGCCAGTAGTGGGACATCGCTCGGGACCGGGGAGCTGTTTTTT. Encoded protein: CASSGTSLGTGELFF. This chain connects TRBV19 to TRBJ2-2; the D gene is possibly TRBD1 (6 bases). V lost 5 bases and J lost 5, with 15 bases in between. The CDR3 contains 15 residues. Germline V gene lookup returns CDR1 LNHDA and CDR2 SQIVND (reference sequence).

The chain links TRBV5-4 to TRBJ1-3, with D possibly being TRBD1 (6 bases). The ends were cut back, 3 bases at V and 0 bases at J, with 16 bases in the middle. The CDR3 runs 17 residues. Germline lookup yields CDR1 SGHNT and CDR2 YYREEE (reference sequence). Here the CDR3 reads CASSSQLQGRSGNTIYF. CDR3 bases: TGTGCCAGCAGCTCCCAACTACAGGGTCGCTCTGGAAACACCATATATTTT. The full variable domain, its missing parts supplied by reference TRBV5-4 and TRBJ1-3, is ETGVTQSPTHLIKTRGQQVTLRCSSQSGHNTVSWYQQALGQGPQFIFQYYREEENGRGNFPPRFSGLQFPNYSSELNVNALELDDSALYLCASSSQLQGRSGNTIYFGEGSWLTVV.

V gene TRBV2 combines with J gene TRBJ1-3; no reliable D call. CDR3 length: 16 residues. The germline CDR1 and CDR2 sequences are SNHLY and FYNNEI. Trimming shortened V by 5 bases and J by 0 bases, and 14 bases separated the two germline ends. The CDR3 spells CASSQTRLSSGNTIYF. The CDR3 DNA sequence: TGTGCCAGCAGTCAGACTCGTTTAAGCTCTGGAAACACCATATATTTT.

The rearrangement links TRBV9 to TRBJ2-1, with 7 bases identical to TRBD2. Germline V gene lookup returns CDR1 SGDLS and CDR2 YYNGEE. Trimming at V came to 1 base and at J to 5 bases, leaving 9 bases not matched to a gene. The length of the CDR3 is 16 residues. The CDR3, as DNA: TGTGCCAGCAGCGTAAAGCCAGCGGGATGGAACAATGAGCAGTTCTTC. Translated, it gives CASSVKPAGWNNEQFF.